This T cell receptor (beta chain) originates from a study of shared clonotypes between healthy human individuals. Findings and limits, study-wide: Sample collection involved blood only; tissue repertoires are likely different.

As regards this clone: Its antigen is unidentified.

Germline V gene data show CDR1 as SGHAT and CDR2 as FQNNGV. V was trimmed by 2 bases and J by 6 bases, leaving 14 bases between them. The CDR3 is made up of 15 amino acids. TCRdb keeps only in-frame clones here, not all; method: immunoSEQ multiplex PCR. The sample shows approximately 500,000 clones, less than 96% of them seen only once. The receptor's source is a woman in her 30s in good health. V is TRBV11-2 and J is TRBJ2-1, with a possible D match to TRBD2 (6 bases). The specimen was naive CD4+ T cells sorted from blood. Specified subset: CD45RA+ positively selected. In DNA, the CDR3 is TGTGCCAGCAGCTTACGAACGAAGGAGGGCAATGAGCAGTTCTTC. Its translation is CASSLRTKEGNEQFF.